The text below deals with one T cell receptor beta chain. Libraries were prepared by immunoSEQ multiplex PCR; TCRdb keeps only in-frame clonotypes and omits some of them. The data show more than 75,000 clones, approximately 81% seen once. The data derive from a study of control samples from healthy donors and cancer patients. The sample was blood. The origin of this receptor is a woman in her thirties in good health.

CDR3 sequence (DNA): TGTGCCACCAGTGATTTTGGGACAGGGGAGGTAAGGAATCAGCCCCAGCATTTT. As protein: CATSDFGTGEVRNQPQHF. This chain uses TRBV24-1 with TRBJ1-5, with TRBD1 matching 10 bases. The CDR3 sequence is 18 residues long. The ends lost 1 base at V and 4 bases at J; junction bases unmatched: 9. CDR1 is KGHDR and CDR2 is SFDVKD in the germline V gene.